The sequence of this T cell receptor (beta chain) was determined in a study of T cell clones after liver transplantation. A few counts support this clone. The protocol was immunoSEQ multiplex PCR, while the TCRdb copy is restricted to in-frame clones and leaves out a portion. The repertoire holds around 60,000 clones, with 71% as singletons. The sequenced sample was CD4+ T cells from blood, obtained before liver transplant. The clonotype was recovered from a human donor who received a liver transplant.

The CDR3 sequence is CASSSAGSFYNEQFF. As DNA, the CDR3 is TGTGCCAGCAGTTCAGCCGGGTCTTTCTACAATGAGCAGTTCTTC. The chain carries TRBV28 and TRBJ2-1; no reliable D call. The ends were cut back, 4 bases at V and 3 bases at J, with 13 bases in the middle. This CDR3 comprises 15 residues. Germline V gene sequence: CDR1 MDHEN, CDR2 SYDVKM.